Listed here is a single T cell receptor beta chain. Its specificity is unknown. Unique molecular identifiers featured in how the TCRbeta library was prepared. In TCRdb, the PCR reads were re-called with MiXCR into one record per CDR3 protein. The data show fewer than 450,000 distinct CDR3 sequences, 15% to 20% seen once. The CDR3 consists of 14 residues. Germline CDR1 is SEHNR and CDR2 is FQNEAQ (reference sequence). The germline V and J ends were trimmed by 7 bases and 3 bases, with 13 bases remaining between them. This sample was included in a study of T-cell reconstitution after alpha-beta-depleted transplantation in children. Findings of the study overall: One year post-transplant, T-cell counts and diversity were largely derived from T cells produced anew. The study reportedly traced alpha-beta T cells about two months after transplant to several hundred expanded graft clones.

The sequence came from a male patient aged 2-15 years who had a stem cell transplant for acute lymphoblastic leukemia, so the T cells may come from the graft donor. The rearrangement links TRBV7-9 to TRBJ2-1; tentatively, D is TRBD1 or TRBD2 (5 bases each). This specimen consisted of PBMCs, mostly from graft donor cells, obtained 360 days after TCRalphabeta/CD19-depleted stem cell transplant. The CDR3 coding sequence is TGTGCCAGCAACCCGGGACCGCTCTACAATGAGCAGTTCTTC. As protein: CASNPGPLYNEQFF.